A single T cell receptor beta chain is shown here with its context. Its antigen specificity is not known. Base quality data are lacking; no much larger clone is found one base away. The data originate from a study of early T cells in non-severe SARS-CoV-2 infection (dated by TCRdb to about 2021). About the study as a whole: Because TCR sequencing relied on bulk RNA taken from unsorted whole blood, pairing of alpha and beta chains was not possible.

This was a case-control study nested in a cohort of healthcare workers in London, UK, who had nasopharyngeal swab PCR tests and blood samples taken every week. Healthcare workers were enrolled in the week of the UK lockdown, from 23 to 31 March 2020, and were followed every week for up to roughly 15 weeks. Results and caveats for the whole study, not just this receptor: VDJdb matching was skewed toward anti-spike CD8 responses and likely underestimated virus-specific expansions, missing private and CD4 specificities.

To prepare the library, 5' RACE was applied. Sequencing was carried out with a NextSeq 500. In the TCR library protocol, unique molecular identifiers were attached to individual cDNA molecules to correct for PCR bias and sequencing error. TCR alpha and beta chains were both sequenced, and the abundances of alpha and beta sequences in each sample were closely correlated with each other. In the paper's pipeline: Decombinator V4 was used to annotate the V gene, J gene and CDR3 of the TCR sequences. Expanded TCRs were defined as changing significantly between any two time points under a Poisson model with p below 0.0001. TCR abundances were normalised to the total number of TCRs sequenced per sample and were expressed as counts per million. TRAV1-2 paired with TRAJ12, TRAJ20 or TRAJ33 defined MAIT TCRs, while TRAV10 paired with TRAJ18 defined iNKT TCRs. VDJdb, accessed 1 November 2021, was searched for CMV, EBV and SARS-CoV-2 annotated TCRs, excluding TCRs annotated for multiple antigens. TCRdb trimmed the raw reads at Q25, called clones with MiXCR and kept productive beta chains. Identical CDR3 protein sequences are pooled into one entry, listed with their most common genes and DNA. The V and J calls, along with clone size, are taken from TCRdb and not from the paper's own processing. This sample lists 50,000 to 65,000 distinct CDR3 sequences; approximately 12% were detected once. The ten largest clones add up to around 1.4% of the sample.

For CDR1 and CDR2, the germline V gene lists SGHRS and YFSETQ. Including cysteine and phenylalanine, the CDR3 has 15 amino acids. Here the CDR3 DNA is all that survives: 45 bases in frame from base 1. V gives up 0 bases and J gives up 7 bases, and the segment between their germline ends measures 11 bases. The source is an adult who was a healthcare worker with PCR-confirmed SARS-CoV-2 infection or an uninfected control (not recorded which). The specimen was whole blood. Here the chain combines TRBV5-1 and TRBJ1-6; no confident D gene assignment can be made. The CDR3 protein: CASSLDGDTNSPLHF. The bases are TGCGCCAGCAGCTTGGACGGTGACACCAATTCACCCCTCCACTTT.